This T cell receptor (beta chain) was found in a study of T cells of healthy individuals (dated 2018 in TCRdb). The germline V gene sets CDR1 to KGHSH and CDR2 to LQKENI. Cut back by 8 bases and 3 bases, the V and J ends lie 13 bases apart. Its CDR3 holds 13 amino acids, cysteine through phenylalanine. Of the read, only the CDR3 DNA is kept; its 39 bases are in frame from base 1. This clonotype was seen many times. Its specific antigen is unknown. No base qualities exist here, and no much larger clone lies one base off it. The library was made by 5' RACE. The run used an Illumina MiSeq. The public reads were reprocessed in TCRdb via fastp at Q25 and MiXCR, keeping in-frame beta chains. Rows matching on CDR3 protein sequence are summarized as one entry with the most common DNA and genes. Present in this sample are 63,000 or so distinct CDR3 sequences, about 16% of which were seen just once. The top ten clones comprise around 4.7% of the sample.

The sequence joins TRBV18 to TRBJ1-1; no D segment can be confidently identified. The sequence derives from a human donor in good health. DNA sequence: TGTGCCAGCACCCCCCAAGAGGACACTGAAGCTTTCTTT. The encoded protein is CASTPQEDTEAFF.